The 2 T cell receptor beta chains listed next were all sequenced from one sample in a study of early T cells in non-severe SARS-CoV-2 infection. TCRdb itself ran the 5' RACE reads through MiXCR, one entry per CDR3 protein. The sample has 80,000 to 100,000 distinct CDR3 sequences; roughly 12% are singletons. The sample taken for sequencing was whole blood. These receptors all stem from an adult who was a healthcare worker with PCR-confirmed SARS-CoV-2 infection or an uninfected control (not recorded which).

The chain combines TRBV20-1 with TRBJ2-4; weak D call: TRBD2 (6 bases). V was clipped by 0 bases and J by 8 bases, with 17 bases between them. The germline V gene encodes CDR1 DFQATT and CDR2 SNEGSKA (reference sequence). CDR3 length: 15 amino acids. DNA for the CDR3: TGCAGTGCTAGAGACCCGACTAGGTCGGATGACATTCAGTACTTC. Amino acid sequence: CSARDPTRSDDIQYF.

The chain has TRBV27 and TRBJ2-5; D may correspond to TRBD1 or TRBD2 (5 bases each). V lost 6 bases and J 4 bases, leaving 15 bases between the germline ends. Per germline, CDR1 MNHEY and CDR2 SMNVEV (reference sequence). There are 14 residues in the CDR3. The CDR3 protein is CASRRDGVPETQYF. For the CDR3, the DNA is TGTGCCAGCAGGAGGGACGGGGTCCCAGAGACCCAGTACTTC.